The 2 T cell receptor beta chains below all came from one sample that was sequenced in a study of cytomegalovirus exposure and HLA in healthy donors. PCR used 60 Vbeta primers and 13 Jbeta primers. Generated by immunoSEQ multiplex PCR, the TCRdb table keeps only in-frame clones and is missing some. The sample includes about 140,000 clones, over 60% seen only once; the top ten take around 1.5%. Sequenced sample: PBMCs. The receptors derive from a female donor in good health and CMV-seronegative.

The rearrangement links TRBV5-6 to TRBJ1-5; maybe TRBD1 (6 bases). CDR1 and CDR2 (germline): SGHDT, YYEEEE. Trimming took 0 bases from V and 2 from J, leaving 12 bases between them. This CDR3 spans 16 amino acids. The CDR3 sequence: CASSLVGAGGNQPQHF. The CDR3 nucleotides are TGTGCCAGCAGCTTGGTGGGGGCAGGGGGCAATCAGCCCCAGCATTTT.

The V call is TRBV6-6, the J call TRBJ1-6; 9 nucleotides agree with TRBD1. From germline, CDR1 is MNHNY and CDR2 SVGAGI (reference sequence). V shed 8 bases and J 11 bases; nucleotides not matched to a gene: 13. This CDR3 spans 15 amino acids. The CDR3 DNA follows: TGTGCCAGCGAGGGGGGACAGGGTAACCCCCCACCCCTCCACTTT. Amino acids: CASEGGQGNPPPLHF.